A single sample gave rise to the 13 T cell receptor beta chains below, sequenced in a study of T cell repertoires in cytomegalovirus infection. Their antigens are not known. TCRdb reanalysed the reads using MiXCR and keeps one entry per CDR3 protein. This sample has around 800,000 distinct CDR3 sequences, with 32% found just once. This material consisted of cultured CD8+ T cells from PBMCs, taken from culture after CMV antigen stimulation. These TCRs come from a human donor in good health (CMV status not recorded). Some clones in this sample may be carry-over from other donors' samples.

The chain is built from TRBV12-3 or TRBV12-4 and TRBJ1-2; tentatively, D is TRBD1 (5 bases). The germline V and J ends were trimmed by 6 bases and 10 bases, with 21 bases remaining between them. This CDR3 comprises 14 residues. The CDR3 here is CASSHAGGSGVYTF. The CDR3 DNA reads as TGTGCCAGCAGCCATGCGGGGGGATCTGGGGTCTACACCTTC.

The rearrangement joins TRBV5-3 to TRBJ1-4; D gene uncertain. TRBV5-3 is known as an ORF, though its function is uncertain. Trimming shortened V by 9 bases and J by 8 bases, and 29 bases separated the two germline ends. The CDR3 consists of 17 residues. The CDR3 is CANSVALVATKYEKLFF. The CDR3, as DNA: TGTGCCAACAGCGTGGCTCTAGTGGCAACCAAATACGAAAAACTGTTTTTT.

The V gene is TRBV7-9, the J gene TRBJ2-7, with D possibly TRBD2 on 6 matching bases. Germline assignment: CDR1 SEHNR and CDR2 FQNEAQ (reference sequence). The CDR3 consists of 13 residues. The V gene lost 7 bases and the J gene lost 1 base, with 11 bases spanning the gap. The CDR3 nucleotides are TGTGCCAGCACCGGCGGGATTTCCTACGAGCAGTACTTC. Translated: CASTGGISYEQYF.

On this clonotype itself: Possible read error: a much larger clone is one base away. This chain uses TRBV7-2 with TRBJ2-7; D gene uncertain. CDR3 size: 13 residues. Germline V gene lookup returns CDR1 SGHTA and CDR2 FQGNSA. V was shortened by 5 bases and J by 3 bases, with 11 bases between the two germline ends. In nucleotides, the CDR3 is TGTGCCAGCAGCCCCAGACGCATCTACGAGCAGTACGTC. Amino acid sequence: CASSPRRIYEQYV.

V gene TRBV6-2 or TRBV6-3 combines with J gene TRBJ1-5, with D tentatively TRBD1 (5 bases). CDR1 MNHEY and CDR2 SVGEGT come from the germline V gene. Trimming removed 5 bases at V and 0 bases at J, with 14 bases between. The CDR3 is made up of 16 amino acids. The CDR3 DNA follows: TGTGCCAGCAGTGACCCGGGGGGAGGTAGCAATCAGCCCCAGCATTTT. Encoded protein: CASSDPGGGSNQPQHF.

The rearrangement links TRBV14 to TRBJ2-5; D uncertain. In germline, CDR1 is SGHDN, CDR2 FVKESK. V was pared by 3 bases and J by 1 base, with 15 bases between. This CDR3 is 16 amino acids long. The CDR3: CASSQGTGGSQETQYF. The CDR3 DNA is TGTGCCAGCAGCCAGGGCACGGGCGGAAGCCAAGAGACCCAGTACTTC.

V gene TRBV19 combines with J gene TRBJ2-5; D not resolved. Germline assignment: CDR1 LNHDA and CDR2 SQIVND (reference sequence). The V end lost 3 bases, the J end lost 1 base, and 15 bases lay between the germline ends. This CDR3 spans 16 amino acids. The CDR3 protein is CASSIYHRAAQETQYF. In DNA form, the CDR3 reads TGTGCCAGTAGTATCTACCATCGGGCAGCCCAAGAGACCCAGTACTTC.

The gene calls are TRBV2 and TRBJ2-5; a weak D match, TRBD1 (6 bases). This CDR3 is 10 amino acids long. CDR1 and CDR2 from the germline V gene are SNHLY and FYNNEI. V lost 6 bases and J 13 bases, leaving 12 bases between the germline ends. The CDR3 loop is CASRAGALYF. As DNA, the CDR3 is TGTGCCAGCAGGGCAGGGGCTCTGTACTTC.

The table lists this clonotype with many counts. The chain recombines TRBV11-1 with TRBJ1-1; D possibly corresponds to TRBD1 (6 bases). The CDR3 runs 16 residues. Trimming cost V 5 bases and J 1 base, with 17 bases left between them. Germline CDR1 reads SGHAT; CDR2 reads FQDESV (reference sequence). CDR3 protein: CASSQRRGNPNTEAFF. DNA for the CDR3: TGTGCCAGCAGCCAAAGGAGGGGGAACCCGAACACTGAAGCTTTCTTT.

Many counts were recorded for this clonotype. This chain links TRBV7-8 with TRBJ2-7; TRBD1 matches 7 bases. V lost 5 bases, J lost 3 bases, and 10 bases stayed unmatched. Germline-derived CDR1 and CDR2 are SGHVS and FQNEAQ. The length of the CDR3 is 15 residues. The CDR3 coding sequence is TGTGCCAGCAGCCTTACGACAGGGTCTAACTACGAGCAGTACTTC. Its translation is CASSLTTGSNYEQYF. The variable domain in full, completed from reference TRBV7-8 and TRBJ2-7, reads GAGVSQSPRYKVAKRGQDVALRCDPISGHVSLFWYQQALGQGPEFLTYFQNEAQLDKSGLPSDRFFAERPEGSVSTLKIQRTQQEDSAVYLCASSLTTGSNYEQYFGPGTRLTVT.

The CDR3 bases are TGTGCCAGCAGGGGACAGGGGTTCGATAATTCACCCCTCCACTTT. Translated: CASRGQGFDNSPLHF. The chain is built from TRBV2 and TRBJ1-6; 10 nucleotides align to TRBD1. V lost 6 bases, J lost 5 bases, and 4 bases stayed unmatched. The CDR3 extends over 15 amino acids. CDR1 and CDR2 from the germline V gene are SNHLY and FYNNEI.

CDR3 bases: TGTGCCAGCAGTTACGCGGATATGAACACTGAAGCTTTCTTT. This translates into CASSYADMNTEAFF. The chain combines TRBV6-2 or TRBV6-3 with TRBJ1-1, with D hard to call. The V gene's germline CDR1 is MNHEY and CDR2 SVGEGT. The CDR3 loop spans 14 amino acids. V was shortened by 2 bases and J by 0 bases, with 7 bases between the two germline ends.

V gene TRBV7-2 combines with J gene TRBJ1-5, with a possible D match to TRBD1 (6 bases). The CDR3 is 18 amino acids. V was clipped by 1 base and J by 0 bases, with 16 bases between them. CDR1 and CDR2 (germline): SGHTA, FQGNSA. The CDR3 bases are TGTGCCAGCAGCTTAGGGTTTGGCAGGGGACTTAGCAATCAGCCCCAGCATTTT. Translated: CASSLGFGRGLSNQPQHF.